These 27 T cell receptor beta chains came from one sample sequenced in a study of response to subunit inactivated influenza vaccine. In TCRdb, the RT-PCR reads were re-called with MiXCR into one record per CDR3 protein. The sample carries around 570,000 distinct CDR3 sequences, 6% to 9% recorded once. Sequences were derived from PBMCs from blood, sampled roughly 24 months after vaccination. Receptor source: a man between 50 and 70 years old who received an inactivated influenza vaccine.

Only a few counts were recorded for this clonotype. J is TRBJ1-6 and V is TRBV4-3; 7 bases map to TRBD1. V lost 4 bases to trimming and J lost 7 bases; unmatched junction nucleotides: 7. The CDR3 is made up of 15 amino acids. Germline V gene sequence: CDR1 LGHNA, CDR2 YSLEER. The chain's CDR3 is CASSLIQGDNSPLHF. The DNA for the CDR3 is TGCGCCAGCAGCCTCATTCAGGGGGACAATTCACCCCTCCACTTT.

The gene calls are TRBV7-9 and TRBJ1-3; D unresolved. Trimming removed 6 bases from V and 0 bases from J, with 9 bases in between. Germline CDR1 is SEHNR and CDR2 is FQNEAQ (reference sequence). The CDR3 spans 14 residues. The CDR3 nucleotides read TGTGCCAGCAGGGGGATGAGCTCTGGAAACACCATATATTTT. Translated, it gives CASRGMSSGNTIYF.

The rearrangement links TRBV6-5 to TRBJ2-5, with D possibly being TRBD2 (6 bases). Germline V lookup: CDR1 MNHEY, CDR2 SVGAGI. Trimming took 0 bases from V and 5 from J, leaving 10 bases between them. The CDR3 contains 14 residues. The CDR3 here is CASSYSPGRETQYF. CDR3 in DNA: TGTGCCAGCAGTTACTCCCCAGGGAGGGAGACCCAGTACTTC.

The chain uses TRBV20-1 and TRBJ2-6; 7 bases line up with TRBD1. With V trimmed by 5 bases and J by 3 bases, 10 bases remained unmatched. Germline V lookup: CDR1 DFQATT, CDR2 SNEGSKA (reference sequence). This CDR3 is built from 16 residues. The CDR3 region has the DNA TGCAGTGCTCCACAGGGGCGATACTTTGGGGCCAACGTCCTGACTTTC. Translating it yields CSAPQGRYFGANVLTF.

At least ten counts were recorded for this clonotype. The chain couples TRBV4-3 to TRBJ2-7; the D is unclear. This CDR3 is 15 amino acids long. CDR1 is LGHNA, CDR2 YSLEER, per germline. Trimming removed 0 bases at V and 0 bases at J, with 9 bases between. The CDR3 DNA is TGCGCCAGCAGCCAAGAGGTTGGTTACTCCTACGAGCAGTACTTC. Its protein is CASSQEVGYSYEQYF.

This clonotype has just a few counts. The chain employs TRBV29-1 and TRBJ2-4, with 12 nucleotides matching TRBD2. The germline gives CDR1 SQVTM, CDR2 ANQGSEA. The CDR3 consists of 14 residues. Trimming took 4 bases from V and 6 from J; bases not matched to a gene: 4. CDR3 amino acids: CSVATSGSTNIQYF. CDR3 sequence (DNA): TGCAGCGTTGCGACTAGCGGGAGTACAAACATTCAGTACTTC.

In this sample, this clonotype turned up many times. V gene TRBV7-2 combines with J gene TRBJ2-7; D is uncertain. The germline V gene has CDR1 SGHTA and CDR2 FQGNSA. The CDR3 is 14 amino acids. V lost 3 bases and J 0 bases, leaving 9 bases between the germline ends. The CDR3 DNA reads TGTGCCAGCAGCTTTCCAACGGTCTCCTACGAGCAGTACTTC. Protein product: CASSFPTVSYEQYF.

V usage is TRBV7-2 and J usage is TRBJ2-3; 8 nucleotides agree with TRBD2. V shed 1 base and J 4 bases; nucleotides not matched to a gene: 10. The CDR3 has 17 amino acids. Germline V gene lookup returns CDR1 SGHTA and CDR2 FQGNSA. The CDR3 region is CASSLVRSGSFSDTQYF. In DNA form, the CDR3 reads TGTGCCAGCAGCTTAGTCCGAAGCGGGAGTTTTTCAGATACGCAGTATTTT. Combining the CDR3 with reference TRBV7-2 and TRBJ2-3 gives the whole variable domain GAGVSQSPSNKVTEKGKDVELRCDPISGHTALYWYRQSLGQGLEFLIYFQGNSAPDKSGLPSDRFSAERTGGSVSTLTIQRTQQEDSAVYLCASSLVRSGSFSDTQYFGPGTRLTVL.

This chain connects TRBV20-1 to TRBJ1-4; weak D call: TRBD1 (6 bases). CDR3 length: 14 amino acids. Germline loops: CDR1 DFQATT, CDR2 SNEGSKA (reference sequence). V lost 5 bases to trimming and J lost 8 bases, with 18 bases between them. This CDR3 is CSAYRAVKEEKLFF. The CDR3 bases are TGCAGTGCTTACAGGGCGGTTAAGGAAGAAAAACTGTTTTTT.

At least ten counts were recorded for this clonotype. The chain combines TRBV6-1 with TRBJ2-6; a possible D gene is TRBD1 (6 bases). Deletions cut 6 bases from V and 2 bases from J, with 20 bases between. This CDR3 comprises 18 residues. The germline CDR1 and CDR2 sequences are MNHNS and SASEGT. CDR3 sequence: CASRTNTGFVAGANVLTF. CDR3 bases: TGTGCCAGCAGGACTAACACAGGGTTTGTAGCTGGGGCCAACGTCCTGACTTTC.

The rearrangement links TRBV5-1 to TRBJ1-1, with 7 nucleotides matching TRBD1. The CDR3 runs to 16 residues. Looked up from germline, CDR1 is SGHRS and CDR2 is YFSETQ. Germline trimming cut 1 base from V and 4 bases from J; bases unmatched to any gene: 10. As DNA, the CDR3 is TGCGCCAGCAGCTTGCGGACAGGTCCGACGTCCACTGAAGCTTTCTTT. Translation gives CASSLRTGPTSTEAFF.

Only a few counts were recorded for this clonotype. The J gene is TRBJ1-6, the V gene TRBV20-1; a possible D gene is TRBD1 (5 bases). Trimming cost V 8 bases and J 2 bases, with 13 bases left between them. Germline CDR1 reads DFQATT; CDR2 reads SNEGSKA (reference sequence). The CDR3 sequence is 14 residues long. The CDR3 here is CSTPGTTYNSPLHF. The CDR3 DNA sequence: TGCAGTACCCCAGGGACCACCTATAATTCACCCCTCCACTTT.

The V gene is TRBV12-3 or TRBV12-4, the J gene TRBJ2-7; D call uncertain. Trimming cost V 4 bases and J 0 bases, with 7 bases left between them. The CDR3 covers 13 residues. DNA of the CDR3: TGTGCCAGCAGTTCTCTACTCTCCTACGAGCAGTACTTC. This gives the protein CASSSLLSYEQYF.

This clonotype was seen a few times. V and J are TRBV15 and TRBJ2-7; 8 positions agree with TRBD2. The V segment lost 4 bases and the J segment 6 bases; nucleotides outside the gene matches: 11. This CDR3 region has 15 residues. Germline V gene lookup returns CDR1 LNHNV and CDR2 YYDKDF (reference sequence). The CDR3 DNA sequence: TGTGCCACCAGCACAATAGCGGGAACAGAGGTCGAGCAGTACTTC. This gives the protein CATSTIAGTEVEQYF.

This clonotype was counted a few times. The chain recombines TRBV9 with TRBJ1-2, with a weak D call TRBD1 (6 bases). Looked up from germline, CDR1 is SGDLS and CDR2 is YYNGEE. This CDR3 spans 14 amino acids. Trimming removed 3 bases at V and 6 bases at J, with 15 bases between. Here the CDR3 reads CASSGIQGLDGYTF. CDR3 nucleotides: TGTGCCAGCAGCGGGATACAGGGTTTGGATGGCTACACCTTC.

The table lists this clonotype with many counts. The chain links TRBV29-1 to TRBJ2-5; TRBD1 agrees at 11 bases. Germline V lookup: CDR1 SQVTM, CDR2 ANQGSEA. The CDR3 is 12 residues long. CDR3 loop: CSAGQGAETQYF. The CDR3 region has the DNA TGCAGTGCTGGACAGGGGGCAGAGACCCAGTACTTC.

The CDR3 protein is CASSSGSPRGETQYF. CDR3 in DNA: TGCGCCAGCAGCTCTGGATCCCCCAGAGGGGAGACCCAGTACTTC. V usage is TRBV5-1 and J usage is TRBJ2-5; D possibly corresponds to TRBD2 (5 bases). This CDR3 contains 15 residues. Deletions cut 3 bases from V and 5 bases from J, with 17 bases between. Germline assignment: CDR1 SGHRS and CDR2 YFSETQ.

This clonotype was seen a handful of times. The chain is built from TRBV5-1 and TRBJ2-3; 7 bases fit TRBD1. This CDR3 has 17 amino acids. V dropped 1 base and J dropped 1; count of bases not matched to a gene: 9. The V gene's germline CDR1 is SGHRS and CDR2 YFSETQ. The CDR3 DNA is TGCGCCAGCAGCTTGAAAGGGGGCCCTACTGGCACAGATACGCAGTATTTT. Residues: CASSLKGGPTGTDTQYF.

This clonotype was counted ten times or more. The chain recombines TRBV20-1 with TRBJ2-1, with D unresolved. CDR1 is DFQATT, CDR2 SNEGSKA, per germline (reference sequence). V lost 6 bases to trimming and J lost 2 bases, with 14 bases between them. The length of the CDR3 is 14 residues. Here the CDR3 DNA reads TGCAGTGCAACGACCAGCGTAACCTACAATGAGCAGTTCTTC. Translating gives CSATTSVTYNEQFF.

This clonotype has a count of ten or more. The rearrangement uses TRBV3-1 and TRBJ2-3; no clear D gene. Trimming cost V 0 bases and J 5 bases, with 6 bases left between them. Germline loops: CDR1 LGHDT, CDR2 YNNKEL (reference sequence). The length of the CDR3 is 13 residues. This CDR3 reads CASSQDSEDTQYF. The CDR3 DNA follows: TGTGCCAGCAGCCAAGATTCCGAAGATACGCAGTATTTT.

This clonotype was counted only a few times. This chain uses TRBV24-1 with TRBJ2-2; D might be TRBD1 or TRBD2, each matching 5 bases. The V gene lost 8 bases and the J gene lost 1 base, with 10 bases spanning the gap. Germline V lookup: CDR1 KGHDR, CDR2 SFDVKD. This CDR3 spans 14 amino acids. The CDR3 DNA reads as TGTGCCACCATGGGACGAGGGAACACCGGGGAGCTGTTTTTT. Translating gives CATMGRGNTGELFF.

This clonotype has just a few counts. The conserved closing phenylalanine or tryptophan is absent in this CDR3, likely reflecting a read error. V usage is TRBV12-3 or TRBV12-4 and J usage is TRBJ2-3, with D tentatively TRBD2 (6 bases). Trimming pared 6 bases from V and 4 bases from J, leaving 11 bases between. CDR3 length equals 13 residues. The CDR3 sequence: CASRHSGPDTQYS. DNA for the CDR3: TGTGCCAGCAGACATAGCGGACCAGATACGCAGTATTCT.

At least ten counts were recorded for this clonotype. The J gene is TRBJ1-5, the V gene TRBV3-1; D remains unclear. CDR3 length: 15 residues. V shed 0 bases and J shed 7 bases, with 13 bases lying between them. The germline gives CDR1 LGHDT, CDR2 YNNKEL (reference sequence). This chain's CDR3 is CASSQEGTISQPQHF. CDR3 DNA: TGTGCCAGCAGCCAAGAGGGTACGATAAGCCAGCCCCAGCATTTT. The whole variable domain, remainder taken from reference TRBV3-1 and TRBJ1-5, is DTAVSQTPKYLVTQMGNDKSIKCEQNLGHDTMYWYKQDSKKFLKIMFSYNNKELIINETVPNRFSPKSPDKAHLNLHINSLELGDSAVYFCASSQEGTISQPQHFGDGTRLSIL.

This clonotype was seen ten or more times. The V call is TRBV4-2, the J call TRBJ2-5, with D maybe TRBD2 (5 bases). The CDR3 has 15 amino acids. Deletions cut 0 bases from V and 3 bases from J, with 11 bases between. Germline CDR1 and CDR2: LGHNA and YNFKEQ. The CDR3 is CASSQEATREETQYF. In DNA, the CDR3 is TGTGCCAGCAGCCAAGAAGCCACTAGAGAAGAGACCCAGTACTTC.

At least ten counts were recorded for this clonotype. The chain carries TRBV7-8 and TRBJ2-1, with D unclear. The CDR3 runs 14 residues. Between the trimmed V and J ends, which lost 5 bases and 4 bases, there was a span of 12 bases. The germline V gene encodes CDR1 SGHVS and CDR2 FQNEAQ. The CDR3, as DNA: TGTGCCAGCAGCCCCCTAGGGAATTACAATGAGCAGTTCTTC. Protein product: CASSPLGNYNEQFF.

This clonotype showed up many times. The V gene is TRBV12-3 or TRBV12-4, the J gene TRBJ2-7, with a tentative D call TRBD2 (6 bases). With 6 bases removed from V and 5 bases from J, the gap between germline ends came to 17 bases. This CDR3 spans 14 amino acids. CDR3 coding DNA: TGTGCCAGCAGCCTGGACGGGACTGTTAACGAGCAGTACTTC. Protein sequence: CASSLDGTVNEQYF.

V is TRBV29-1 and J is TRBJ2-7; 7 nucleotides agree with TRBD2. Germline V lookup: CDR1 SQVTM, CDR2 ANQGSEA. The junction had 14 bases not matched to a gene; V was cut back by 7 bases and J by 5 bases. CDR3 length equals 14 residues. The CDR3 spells CSARDGLGLHEQYF. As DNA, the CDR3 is TGCAGCGCCCGAGACGGACTAGGACTACACGAGCAGTACTTC.